A single TCR beta chain is shown here with its context. Germline-derived CDR1 and CDR2 are MNHEY and SVGEGT. The CDR3 consists of 11 residues. Trimming removed 5 bases from V and 5 bases from J, with 7 bases in between. This record belongs to a study of blood T cell repertoires in COVID-19. Under the authors' procedure: Researchers report that nucleated cell counts were estimated from reference gene primer amplification. Using immunoSEQ multiplex PCR, the repertoire was profiled, and TCRdb retains in-frame clones only, with some absent. Clonal size and the V and J genes are those of that table, whereas D and trimming came from the DNA. In the table there are some 110,000 clones, more than 75% of which are singletons.

This receptor was obtained from a man aged 40-49 years with acute or convalescent COVID-19. Sequencing input: peripheral blood. The chain is built from TRBV6-2 or TRBV6-3 and TRBJ2-7; D unclear. The CDR3 DNA follows: TGTGCCAGCAGTCCCCTCGACGAGCAGTACTTC. Protein sequence: CASSPLDEQYF.